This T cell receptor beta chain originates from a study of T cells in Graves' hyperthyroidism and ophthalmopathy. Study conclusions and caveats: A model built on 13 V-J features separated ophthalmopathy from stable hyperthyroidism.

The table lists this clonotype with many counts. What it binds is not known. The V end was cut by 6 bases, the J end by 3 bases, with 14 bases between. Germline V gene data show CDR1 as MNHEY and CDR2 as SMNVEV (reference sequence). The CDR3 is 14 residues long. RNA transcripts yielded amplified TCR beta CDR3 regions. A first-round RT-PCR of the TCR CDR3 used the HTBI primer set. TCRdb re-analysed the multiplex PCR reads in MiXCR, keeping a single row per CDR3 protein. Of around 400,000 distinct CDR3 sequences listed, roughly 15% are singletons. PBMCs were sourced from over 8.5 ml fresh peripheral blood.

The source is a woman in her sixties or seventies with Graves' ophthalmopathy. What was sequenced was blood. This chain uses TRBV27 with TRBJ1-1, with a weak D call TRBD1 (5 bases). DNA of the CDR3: TGTGCCAGCAGCAGACGAGGGACGGACACTGAAGCTTTCTTT. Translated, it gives CASSRRGTDTEAFF.